Presented here are 8 T cell receptor beta chains from one specimen sequenced in a study of cytomegalovirus exposure and HLA in healthy donors. Sequencing was performed with immunoSEQ multiplex PCR; in TCRdb, only in-frame clones are kept and a portion is missing. The data show 150,000 to 200,000 clones, around nine tenths seen once. Sequencing used PBMCs. The receptors were gathered from a man under 40 in good health and CMV-seropositive.

The chain joins TRBV11-3 to TRBJ2-5, with TRBD2 matching over 10 bases. Germline assignment: CDR1 SGHNT and CDR2 YENEEA. J gave up 4 bases and V 1 base, and 6 bases lay outside the gene matches. There are 16 residues in the CDR3. Here the CDR3 DNA reads TGTGCCAGCAGCTTAGGGTCGGCTAGCGGGGGAGAGACCCAGTACTTC. Protein sequence: CASSLGSASGGETQYF.

This clone was detected a few times. This chain connects TRBV2 to TRBJ2-7; D not resolved. Trimming took 3 bases from V and 3 from J, leaving 6 bases between them. The CDR3 extends over 12 amino acids. CDR1 is SNHLY, CDR2 FYNNEI, per germline. The CDR3 DNA reads as TGTGCCAGCAGTGACTTGGACTACGAGCAGTACTTC. Residues: CASSDLDYEQYF.

J is TRBJ2-3 and V is TRBV5-4; D possibly corresponds to TRBD2 (6 bases). Trimming stripped 3 bases from V and 11 bases from J, with 16 bases between. This CDR3 comprises 13 residues. The germline V gene has CDR1 SGHNT and CDR2 YYREEE (reference sequence). The DNA of the CDR3 is TGTGCCAGCAGCTCGAAAACCGGGAGAGAGCAGTATTTT. It specifies CASSSKTGREQYF.

The chain has TRBV5-4 and TRBJ2-7; possibly TRBD2 for D (6 bases). V dropped 5 bases and J dropped 6 bases, with 15 bases sitting between them. Germline V lookup: CDR1 SGHNT, CDR2 YYREEE (reference sequence). CDR3 length equals 13 residues. CDR3 DNA: TGTGCCAGCAGTCGTGAGGGAGGCGGCGAGCAGTACTTC. This translates into CASSREGGGEQYF. Using reference TRBV5-4 and TRBJ2-7 for the parts outside the CDR3, the full variable domain is ETGVTQSPTHLIKTRGQQVTLRCSSQSGHNTVSWYQQALGQGPQFIFQYYREEENGRGNFPPRFSGLQFPNYSSELNVNALELDDSALYLCASSREGGGEQYFGPGTRLTVT.

The V gene is TRBV5-8, the J gene TRBJ1-5; TRBD1 aligns across 7 bases. Trimming cost V 0 bases and J 6 bases; bases outside gene matches: 12. CDR3 length: 17 amino acids. In germline, CDR1 is SGHTS, CDR2 YDEGEE. The CDR3 DNA sequence: TGTGCCAGCAGCTTGGCTGTCAGGGGGATATGGGGTCAGCCCCAGCATTTT. Translation gives CASSLAVRGIWGQPQHF.

The chain links TRBV7-6 to TRBJ1-5, with no clear D. CDR3 length equals 13 residues. Germline-derived CDR1 and CDR2 are SGHVS and FNYEAQ. Deletions cut 5 bases from V and 7 bases from J, with 12 bases between. CDR3 region: CASSRASGQPQHF. CDR3 nucleotide sequence: TGTGCCAGCAGCCGCGCATCGGGACAGCCCCAGCATTTT.

V is TRBV7-9 and J is TRBJ2-1; 12 bases are a match to TRBD2. CDR1 and CDR2 (germline): SEHNR, FQNEAQ (reference sequence). J gave up 9 bases and V 4 bases, and 10 bases lay outside the gene matches. The CDR3 consists of 16 residues. The CDR3 nucleotides read TGTGCCAGCAGCTCGCCTCTAGCGGGGGGGCCAGGTGAGCAGTTCTTC. Protein: CASSSPLAGGPGEQFF.

The J gene is TRBJ2-1, the V gene TRBV27, with D possibly being TRBD2 (6 bases). Germline CDR1 reads MNHEY; CDR2 reads SMNVEV (reference sequence). The V and J ends lost 8 bases and 7 bases respectively, with 15 bases between them. CDR3 length equals 13 residues. The CDR3, as DNA: TGTGCCAGCCATAGAGGGAGGTGGAATGAGCAGTTCTTC. Protein: CASHRGRWNEQFF.